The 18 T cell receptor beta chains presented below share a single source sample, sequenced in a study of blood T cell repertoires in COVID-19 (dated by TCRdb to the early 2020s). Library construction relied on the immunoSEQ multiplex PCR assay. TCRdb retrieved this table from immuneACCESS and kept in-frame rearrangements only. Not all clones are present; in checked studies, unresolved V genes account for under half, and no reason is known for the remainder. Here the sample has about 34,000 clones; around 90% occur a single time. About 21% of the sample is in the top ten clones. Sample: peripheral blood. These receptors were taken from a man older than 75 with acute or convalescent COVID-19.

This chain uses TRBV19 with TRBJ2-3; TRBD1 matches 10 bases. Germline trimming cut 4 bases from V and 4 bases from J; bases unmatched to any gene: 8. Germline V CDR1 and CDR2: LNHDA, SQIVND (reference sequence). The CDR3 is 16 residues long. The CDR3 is CASSKGGGQGPDTQYF. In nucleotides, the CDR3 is TGTGCCAGTAGTAAAGGGGGGGGACAGGGGCCAGATACGCAGTATTTT.

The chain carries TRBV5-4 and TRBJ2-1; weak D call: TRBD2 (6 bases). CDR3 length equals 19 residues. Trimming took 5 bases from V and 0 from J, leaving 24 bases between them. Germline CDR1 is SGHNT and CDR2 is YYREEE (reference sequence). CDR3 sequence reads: CASRGTRGLPKYSYNEQFF. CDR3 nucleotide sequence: TGTGCCAGCAGGGGCACCCGGGGACTCCCTAAATACTCCTACAATGAGCAGTTCTTC.

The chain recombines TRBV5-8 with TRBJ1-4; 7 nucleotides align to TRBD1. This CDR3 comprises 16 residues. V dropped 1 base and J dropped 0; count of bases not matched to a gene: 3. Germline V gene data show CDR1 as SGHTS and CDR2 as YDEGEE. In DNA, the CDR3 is TGTGCCAGCAGCTTGACGGGGACAGCAACTAATGAAAAACTGTTTTTT. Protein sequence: CASSLTGTATNEKLFF.

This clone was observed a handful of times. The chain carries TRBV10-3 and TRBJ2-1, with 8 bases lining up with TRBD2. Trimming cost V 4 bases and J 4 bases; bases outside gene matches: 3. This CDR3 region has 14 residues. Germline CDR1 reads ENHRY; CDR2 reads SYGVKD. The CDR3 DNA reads TGTGCCATCAGTGTAGGCGGGGGGTACAATGAGCAGTTCTTC. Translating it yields CAISVGGGYNEQFF.

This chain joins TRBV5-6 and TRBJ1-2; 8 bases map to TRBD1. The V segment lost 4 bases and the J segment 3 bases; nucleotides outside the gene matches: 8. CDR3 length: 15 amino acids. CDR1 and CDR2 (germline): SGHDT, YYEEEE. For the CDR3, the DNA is TGTGCCAGCAGCCCGGACAGGGCAATCTACTATGGCTACACCTTC. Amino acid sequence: CASSPDRAIYYGYTF.

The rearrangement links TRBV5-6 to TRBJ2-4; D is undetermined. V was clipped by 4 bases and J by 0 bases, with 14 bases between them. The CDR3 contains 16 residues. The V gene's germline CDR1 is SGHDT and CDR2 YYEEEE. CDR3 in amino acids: CASSRAIYRAKNIQYF. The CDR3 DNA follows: TGTGCCAGCAGCCGTGCAATTTACAGAGCCAAAAACATTCAGTACTTC.

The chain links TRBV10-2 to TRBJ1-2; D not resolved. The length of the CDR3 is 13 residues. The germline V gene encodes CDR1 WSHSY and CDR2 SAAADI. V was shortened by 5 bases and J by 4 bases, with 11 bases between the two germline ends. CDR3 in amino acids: CASSHQRSYGYTF. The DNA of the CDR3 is TGCGCCAGCAGTCATCAGAGGAGCTATGGCTACACCTTC.

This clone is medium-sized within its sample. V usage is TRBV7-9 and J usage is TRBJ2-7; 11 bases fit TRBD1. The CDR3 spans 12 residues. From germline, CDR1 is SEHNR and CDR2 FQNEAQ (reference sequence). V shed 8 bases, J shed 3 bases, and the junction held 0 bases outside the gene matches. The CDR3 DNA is TGTGCCAGCGGGACAGGGGGCTACGAGCAGTACTTC. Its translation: CASGTGGYEQYF. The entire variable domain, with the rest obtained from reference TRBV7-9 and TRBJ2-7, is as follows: DTGVSQNPRHKITKRGQNVTFRCDPISEHNRLYWYRQTLGQGPEFLTYFQNEAQLEKSRLLSDRFSAERPKGSFSTLEIQRTEQGDSAMYLCASGTGGYEQYFGPGTRLTVT.

In nucleotides, the CDR3 is TGTGCCAGCAGGAGGGACAGGAATAGCAATCAGCCCCAGCATTTT. Translation gives CASRRDRNSNQPQHF. This chain connects TRBV2 to TRBJ1-5; 8 bases fit TRBD1. Looked up from germline, CDR1 is SNHLY and CDR2 is FYNNEI. J was trimmed by 0 bases and V by 6 bases; bases with no gene match: 4. The CDR3 totals 15 residues.

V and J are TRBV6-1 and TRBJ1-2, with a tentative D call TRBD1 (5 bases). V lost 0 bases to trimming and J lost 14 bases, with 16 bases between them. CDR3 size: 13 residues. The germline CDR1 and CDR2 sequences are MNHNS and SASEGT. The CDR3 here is CASSEAGGGGETF. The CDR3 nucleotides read TGTGCCAGCAGTGAAGCGGGGGGTGGTGGGGAGACCTTC.

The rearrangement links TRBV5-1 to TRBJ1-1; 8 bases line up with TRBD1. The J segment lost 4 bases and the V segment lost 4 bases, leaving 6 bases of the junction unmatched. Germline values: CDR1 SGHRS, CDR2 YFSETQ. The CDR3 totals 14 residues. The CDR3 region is CASSGVQGGTEAFF. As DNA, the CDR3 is TGCGCCAGCAGCGGAGTACAGGGGGGCACTGAAGCTTTCTTT.

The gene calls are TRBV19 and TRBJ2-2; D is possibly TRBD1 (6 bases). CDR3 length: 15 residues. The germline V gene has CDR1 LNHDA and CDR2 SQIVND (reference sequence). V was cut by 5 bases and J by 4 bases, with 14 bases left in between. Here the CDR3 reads CASSLGQTITGELFF. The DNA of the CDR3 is TGTGCCAGTAGTTTAGGACAGACGATCACCGGGGAGCTGTTTTTT.

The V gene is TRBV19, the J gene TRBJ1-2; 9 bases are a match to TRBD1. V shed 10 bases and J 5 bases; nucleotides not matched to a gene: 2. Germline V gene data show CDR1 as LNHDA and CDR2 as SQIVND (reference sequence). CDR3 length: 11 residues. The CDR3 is CATGTGYGYTF. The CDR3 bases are TGTGCCACCGGGACAGGGTATGGCTACACCTTC.

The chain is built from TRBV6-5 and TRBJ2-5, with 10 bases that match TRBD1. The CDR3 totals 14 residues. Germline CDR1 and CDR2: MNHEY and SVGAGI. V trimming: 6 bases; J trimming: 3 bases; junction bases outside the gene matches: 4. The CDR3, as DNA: TGTGCCAGCAGAGCCGGGACAGGGGAAGAGACCCAGTACTTC. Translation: CASRAGTGEETQYF.

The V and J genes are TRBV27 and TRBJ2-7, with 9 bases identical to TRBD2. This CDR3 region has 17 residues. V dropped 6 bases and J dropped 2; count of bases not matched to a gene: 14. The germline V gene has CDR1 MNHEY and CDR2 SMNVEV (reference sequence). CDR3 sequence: CASSRGSRSGGTYEQYF. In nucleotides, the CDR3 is TGTGCCAGCAGCCGCGGCAGTCGGAGCGGGGGGACCTACGAGCAGTACTTC.

The CDR3 nucleotides are TGCGCCAGCAGCCAACACCCACAGGGGAACTATGGCTACACCTTC. Amino acids: CASSQHPQGNYGYTF. The chain couples TRBV4-1 to TRBJ1-2; 7 bases align to TRBD1. Trimming at V came to 2 bases and at J to 2 bases, leaving 5 bases not matched to a gene. This CDR3 region has 15 residues. Germline-derived CDR1 and CDR2 are MGHRA and YSYEKL.

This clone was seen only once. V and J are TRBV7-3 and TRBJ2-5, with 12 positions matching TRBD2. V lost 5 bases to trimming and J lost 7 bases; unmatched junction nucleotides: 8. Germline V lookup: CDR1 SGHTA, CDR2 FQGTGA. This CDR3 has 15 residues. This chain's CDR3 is CASSPNPGLAGTQYF. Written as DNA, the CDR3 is TGTGCCAGCAGCCCCAACCCGGGACTAGCGGGGACCCAGTACTTC.

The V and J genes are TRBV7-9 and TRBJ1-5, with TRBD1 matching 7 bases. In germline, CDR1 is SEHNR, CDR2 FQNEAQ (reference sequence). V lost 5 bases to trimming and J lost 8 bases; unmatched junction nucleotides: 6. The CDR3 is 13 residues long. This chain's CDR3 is CASSAGTVKPQHF. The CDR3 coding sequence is TGTGCCAGCAGCGCCGGGACAGTAAAGCCCCAGCATTTT.